This record concerns one T cell receptor (beta chain) sequence. This specimen comes from a study of CD8 T cells in Susac syndrome. Negative isolation was used for CD8+ and CD4+ T cells, and FACS enrichment was applied to TEMRA cells. RNA in amounts of roughly 0.5 to 1 ug was reverse transcribed with random hexamers. With immunoSEQ multiplex PCR, TCR beta CDR3 was amplified across 54 Vbeta and 13 Jbeta. TCRdb analysed the immunoSEQ multiplex PCR reads with MiXCR anew, one entry per CDR3 protein. The repertoire holds 200,000 to 300,000 distinct CDR3 sequences, with 85% to 95% as singletons. Material: CD4+ T cells from PBMCs. This receptor was taken from a human donor with multiple sclerosis.

The CDR3 here is CASSEYAGPGELFF. The CDR3 DNA reads as TGTGCCAGCAGTGAATATGCAGGGCCCGGGGAGCTGTTTTTT. This sequence joins TRBV25-1 and TRBJ2-2; a possible D gene is TRBD1 (5 bases). Between the trimmed V and J ends, which lost 0 bases and 6 bases, there was a span of 8 bases. Per germline, CDR1 MGHDK and CDR2 SYGVNS. The CDR3 contains 14 residues.